Listed below are T cell receptor beta chains from one sample, sequenced in a study of blood T cells in healthy people across ages. TCRdb called the 5' RACE reads again in MiXCR, with one record for every CDR3 protein. The table shows 650,000 to 800,000 distinct CDR3 sequences, with under 55% occurring only once. The sample comprised blood. These receptors all stem from a man in his sixties in good health. CDR3s include the opening cysteine and the closing phenylalanine or tryptophan. Each record gives: clone size, V gene, D gene, J gene, CDR3 protein, CDR3 DNA. The D gene is left open where the match is weak. Not every row has a clone size; where given, it reads once, few, many or a size class.

abundance: -
v_gene: TRBV5-6
d_gene: TRBD1
j_gene: TRBJ2-7
CDR3aa: CASSSGQLNYEQYF
CDR3nt: TGTGCCAGCAGCTCGGGACAGTTGAACTACGAGCAGTACTTC

abundance: -
v_gene: TRBV12-3/TRBV12-4
d_gene: -
j_gene: TRBJ1-2
CDR3aa: CASRGGPYSGYTF
CDR3nt: TGTGCCAGCAGGGGGGGGCCTTATTCTGGCTACACCTTC

abundance: once
v_gene: TRBV18
d_gene: -
j_gene: TRBJ2-5
CDR3aa: CASSPPWGLYQETQYF
CDR3nt: TGTGCCAGCTCACCACCCTGGGGTCTATACCAAGAGACCCAGTACTTC

abundance: -
v_gene: TRBV21-1
d_gene: -
j_gene: TRBJ1-2
CDR3aa: CASSKLLSVGNNYGYTF
CDR3nt: TGTGCCAGCAGCAAATTGCTCTCCGTCGGGAATAACTATGGCTACACCTTC

abundance: -
v_gene: TRBV30
d_gene: TRBD1
j_gene: TRBJ2-7
CDR3aa: CAWSQPGPGQGYEQYF
CDR3nt: TGTGCCTGGAGCCAACCGGGACCGGGACAGGGGTACGAGCAGTACTTC

abundance: -
v_gene: TRBV20-1
d_gene: -
j_gene: TRBJ1-1
CDR3aa: CSASRGDYDTEAFF
CDR3nt: TGCAGTGCTAGCCGGGGAGATTATGACACTGAAGCTTTCTTT

abundance: -
v_gene: TRBV12-3/TRBV12-4
d_gene: -
j_gene: TRBJ1-4
CDR3aa: CASSFTGNNEKLFF
CDR3nt: TGTGCCAGCAGTTTTACCGGGAACAATGAAAAACTGTTTTTT

abundance: -
v_gene: TRBV9
d_gene: TRBD1
j_gene: TRBJ2-5
CDR3aa: CASSGGTGGEEETQYF
CDR3nt: TGTGCCAGCAGCGGAGGGACAGGGGGAGAGGAAGAGACCCAGTACTTC

abundance: -
v_gene: TRBV28
d_gene: -
j_gene: TRBJ2-7
CDR3aa: CASSSTRPPYEQYF
CDR3nt: TGTGCCAGCAGTTCGACTAGACCTCCCTACGAGCAGTACTTC

abundance: -
v_gene: TRBV12-3/TRBV12-4
d_gene: -
j_gene: TRBJ1-4
CDR3aa: CASSLMGSGHFEKLFF
CDR3nt: TGTGCCAGCAGTTTAATGGGGTCGGGACACTTCGAAAAACTGTTTTTT

abundance: -
v_gene: TRBV12-3/TRBV12-4
d_gene: -
j_gene: TRBJ1-4
CDR3aa: CASSQGMTNEKLFF
CDR3nt: TGTGCCAGCAGCCAGGGTATGACTAATGAAAAACTGTTTTTT

abundance: -
v_gene: TRBV6-1
d_gene: -
j_gene: TRBJ2-3
CDR3aa: CASSERGGTDTQYF
CDR3nt: TGTGCCAGCAGTGAAAGGGGTGGGACAGATACGCAGTATTTT

abundance: -
v_gene: TRBV12-3/TRBV12-4
d_gene: -
j_gene: TRBJ2-5
CDR3aa: CASSSPYHSNGQYF
CDR3nt: TGTGCCAGCAGTTCCCCTTACCACTCGAACGGGCAGTACTTC

abundance: many
v_gene: TRBV5-1
d_gene: TRBD1
j_gene: TRBJ1-2
CDR3aa: CASSLAGTGDYGYTF
CDR3nt: TGCGCCAGCAGCTTGGCCGGGACAGGGGACTATGGCTACACCTTC

abundance: few
v_gene: TRBV5-1
d_gene: TRBD1
j_gene: TRBJ1-6
CDR3aa: CASSLGPDRDSPLHF
CDR3nt: TGCGCCAGCAGCTTGGGACCGGACAGGGACTCACCCCTCCACTTT

abundance: -
v_gene: TRBV12-3/TRBV12-4
d_gene: -
j_gene: TRBJ2-2
CDR3aa: CAAGRDSGELFF
CDR3nt: TGTGCCGCCGGCCGGGACTCCGGGGAGCTGTTTTTT

abundance: many
v_gene: TRBV7-9
d_gene: -
j_gene: TRBJ1-5
CDR3aa: CASSLGDTGNQPQHF
CDR3nt: TGTGCCAGCAGCTTAGGGGACACCGGCAATCAGCCCCAGCATTTT

abundance: few
v_gene: TRBV21-1
d_gene: -
j_gene: TRBJ2-5
CDR3aa: CASSKCFPPKPPGQGFQETQYF
CDR3nt: TGTGCCAGCAGCAAATGTTTCCCCCCTAAGCCTCCGGGACAGGGATTCCAAGAGACCCAGTACTTC

abundance: -
v_gene: TRBV4-1
d_gene: -
j_gene: TRBJ2-7
CDR3aa: CASSQEYRGRYEQYF
CDR3nt: TGCGCCAGCAGCCAAGAATATCGGGGGCGCTACGAGCAGTACTTC

abundance: few
v_gene: TRBV28
d_gene: -
j_gene: TRBJ1-5
CDR3aa: CASSLPPRPQHF
CDR3nt: TGTGCCAGCAGTTTACCCCCAAGGCCCCAGCATTTT

abundance: few
v_gene: TRBV12-3/TRBV12-4
d_gene: -
j_gene: TRBJ1-2
CDR3aa: CASSLQERIGYTF
CDR3nt: TGTGCCAGCAGTTTGCAGGAGCGCATTGGCTACACCTTC

abundance: -
v_gene: TRBV29-1
d_gene: -
j_gene: TRBJ2-3
CDR3aa: CRGGTASTDTQYF
CDR3nt: TGCCGCGGGGGGACAGCCAGCACAGATACGCAGTATTTT

abundance: few
v_gene: TRBV6-2/TRBV6-3
d_gene: -
j_gene: TRBJ2-7
CDR3aa: CASSYFQYEQYF
CDR3nt: TGTGCCAGCAGTTACTTCCAATACGAGCAGTACTTC

abundance: -
v_gene: TRBV29-1
d_gene: -
j_gene: TRBJ1-5
CDR3aa: CSVLWANGQHF
CDR3nt: TGCAGCGTCCTTTGGGCAAATGGACAGCATTTT

abundance: -
v_gene: TRBV27
d_gene: -
j_gene: TRBJ2-4
CDR3aa: CASSFTPSYKQYF
CDR3nt: TGTGCCAGCAGTTTTACACCCTCCTACAAGCAGTACTTC

abundance: -
v_gene: TRBV7-2
d_gene: -
j_gene: TRBJ1-5
CDR3aa: CASSPVGGGNQPQHF
CDR3nt: TGTGCCAGCAGCCCCGTGGGAGGAGGCAATCAGCCCCAGCATTTT

abundance: -
v_gene: TRBV4-3
d_gene: -
j_gene: TRBJ1-1
CDR3aa: CASSQDRQENTEAFF
CDR3nt: TGCGCCAGCAGCCAAGACAGACAGGAGAACACTGAAGCTTTCTTT

abundance: -
v_gene: TRBV12-5
d_gene: -
j_gene: TRBJ2-7
CDR3aa: CASQGDYYNEQYF
CDR3nt: TGTGCTAGTCAAGGGGATTACTACAATGAGCAGTACTTC

abundance: few
v_gene: TRBV12-3/TRBV12-4
d_gene: -
j_gene: TRBJ2-1
CDR3aa: CASSSLGHNEQFF
CDR3nt: TGTGCCAGCAGTTCCCTAGGGCACAATGAGCAGTTCTTC

abundance: few
v_gene: TRBV28
d_gene: -
j_gene: TRBJ1-2
CDR3aa: CASSFSSYGYTF
CDR3nt: TGTGCCAGCAGTTTTTCCAGCTATGGCTACACCTTC

abundance: few
v_gene: TRBV28
d_gene: TRBD2
j_gene: TRBJ2-1
CDR3aa: CASSLTSGGALNEQFF
CDR3nt: TGTGCCAGCAGTTTGACTAGCGGGGGGGCCCTCAATGAGCAGTTCTTC

abundance: -
v_gene: TRBV7-3
d_gene: TRBD1
j_gene: TRBJ2-1
CDR3aa: CASSPRDSFFGNEQFF
CDR3nt: TGTGCCAGCAGCCCCCGGGACAGCTTCTTCGGGAATGAGCAGTTCTTC

abundance: -
v_gene: TRBV6-2/TRBV6-3
d_gene: -
j_gene: TRBJ1-6
CDR3aa: CASSYWCSGTDNSPLHF
CDR3nt: TGTGCCAGCAGCTACTGGTGCAGTGGAACCGATAATTCACCCCTCCACTTT

abundance: few
v_gene: TRBV4-3
d_gene: -
j_gene: TRBJ1-6
CDR3aa: CASSQDVGSNSPLHF
CDR3nt: TGCGCTAGCAGCCAAGATGTGGGTAGTAATTCACCCCTCCACTTT

abundance: -
v_gene: TRBV6-2/TRBV6-3
d_gene: -
j_gene: TRBJ2-1
CDR3aa: CASSPFSLRGRNEQFF
CDR3nt: TGTGCCAGCAGCCCATTCAGCCTCCGGGGGAGGAATGAGCAGTTCTTC

abundance: -
v_gene: TRBV5-6
d_gene: TRBD1
j_gene: TRBJ2-7
CDR3aa: CASSPQNRGYEQYF
CDR3nt: TGTGCCAGCAGCCCTCAAAACAGGGGTTACGAGCAGTACTTC

abundance: few
v_gene: TRBV7-2
d_gene: -
j_gene: TRBJ2-5
CDR3aa: CASSNRDYQETQYF
CDR3nt: TGTGCCAGCAGCAACCGGGACTACCAAGAGACCCAGTACTTC

abundance: -
v_gene: TRBV4-1
d_gene: -
j_gene: TRBJ1-6
CDR3aa: CASSQGLGNSPPHF
CDR3nt: TGTGCCAGCAGCCAAGGGCTAGGTAATTCACCCCCCCACTTT

abundance: few
v_gene: TRBV27
d_gene: TRBD1
j_gene: TRBJ2-5
CDR3aa: CASSPETGQGETQYF
CDR3nt: TGTGCCAGCAGTCCCGAGACAGGACAGGGTGAGACCCAGTACTTC

abundance: few
v_gene: TRBV7-2
d_gene: -
j_gene: TRBJ1-2
CDR3aa: CASSQSGNYGYTF
CDR3nt: TGTGCCAGCAGCCAATCCGGGAACTATGGCTACACCTTC

abundance: -
v_gene: TRBV20-1
d_gene: -
j_gene: TRBJ2-3
CDR3aa: CSASGAAPSTDTQYF
CDR3nt: TGCAGTGCATCCGGGGCAGCCCCTAGCACAGATACGCAGTATTTT

abundance: -
v_gene: TRBV6-2/TRBV6-3
d_gene: TRBD1
j_gene: TRBJ2-5
CDR3aa: CASSYFTGDEIEKTQYF
CDR3nt: TGTGCCAGCAGTTATTTTACAGGGGACGAGATCGAGAAGACCCAGTACTTC

abundance: -
v_gene: TRBV7-2
d_gene: -
j_gene: TRBJ2-1
CDR3aa: CASSLSTGTLYNEQFF
CDR3nt: TGTGCCAGCAGCTTATCGACAGGGACTCTTTACAATGAGCAGTTCTTC

abundance: -
v_gene: TRBV20-1
d_gene: -
j_gene: TRBJ2-5
CDR3aa: CSARGAGKETQYF
CDR3nt: TGCAGTGCTAGAGGGGCAGGCAAAGAGACCCAGTACTTC